The 12 T cell receptor beta chains below were found in one sample sequenced in a study of regulatory T cells in long-lasting Graves disease. According to the study, TCR beta libraries were built with iRepertoire HTBI primers and CDR3-region Arm-PCR. TCRdb processed the multiplex PCR reads anew with MiXCR; each CDR3 protein has one entry. The table has 400,000 to 500,000 distinct CDR3 sequences, 20% to 25% seen once; the top ten hold over 7.5%. Time point defined: persistent/refractory GD, antithyroid drugs over 5 years with positive TRAb. The TCR library used RNA extracted from PBMCs. Sequencing used peripheral blood mononuclear cells (PBMCs), obtained when the disease was refractory, from a patient treated with antithyroid drugs. Every receptor here comes from a female donor with Graves disease.

This clonotype showed up many times. One junction end does not reproduce the germline sequence, and a read error may be involved. The chain recombines TRBV7-3 with TRBJ2-2; D may be TRBD2 (5 bases). Per germline, CDR1 SGHTA and CDR2 FQGTGA. The CDR3 is made up of 14 amino acids. This CDR3 is CASSLTAGTGELFF. CDR3 sequence (DNA): TGTGCCAGCAGCCTAACGGCGGGCACCGGGGAGCTGTTTTTT.

Of note for this clonotype: Without the conserved terminal phenylalanine or tryptophan, this CDR3 likely stems from a read error. The genes are TRBV27 and TRBJ1-1; D gene ambiguous. The CDR3 sequence is 13 residues long. Germline CDR1 and CDR2: MNHEY and SMNVEV (reference sequence). The ends were cut back, 3 bases at V and 5 bases at J, with 10 bases in the middle. The CDR3 loop reads CASSFTVGTEAFL. Written as DNA, the CDR3 is TGTGCCAGCAGTTTCACGGTAGGGACTGAAGCTTTCCTT.

The sample holds one count of this clonotype. The chain recombines TRBV6-5 with TRBJ2-1, with 10 bases identical to TRBD1. This CDR3 spans 16 amino acids. Germline values: CDR1 MNHEY, CDR2 SVGAGI. Germline trimming cut 2 bases from V and 8 bases from J; bases unmatched to any gene: 9. The CDR3 spells CASSYMVGQGFDEQFF. The DNA of the CDR3 is TGTGCCAGCAGTTACATGGTGGGACAGGGGTTCGATGAGCAGTTCTTC.

The chain carries TRBV19 and TRBJ2-7; D possibly corresponds to TRBD2 (6 bases). The CDR3 totals 14 residues. V gave up 1 base and J gave up 2 bases, with 9 bases separating them. In germline, CDR1 is LNHDA, CDR2 SQIVND (reference sequence). The CDR3 loop is CASSIVGGTYEQYF. The CDR3 nucleotides are TGTGCCAGTAGTATAGTTGGGGGGACCTACGAGCAGTACTTC.

The chain couples TRBV20-1 to TRBJ2-4; D unclear. CDR1 and CDR2 (germline): DFQATT, SNEGSKA (reference sequence). Trimming removed 6 bases at V and 2 bases at J, with 17 bases between. This CDR3 comprises 15 residues. The CDR3 here is CSATGPEDPKNIQYF. The CDR3, as DNA: TGCAGTGCGACCGGGCCCGAAGACCCCAAAAACATTCAGTACTTC.

The J gene is TRBJ2-5, the V gene TRBV27, with 7 bases matching TRBD2. Germline V gene sequence: CDR1 MNHEY, CDR2 SMNVEV (reference sequence). The CDR3 consists of 15 residues. V shed 5 bases and J 3 bases; nucleotides not matched to a gene: 9. The CDR3 coding sequence is TGTGCCAGCAGTCTTGGGGGGGGAAGGGAAGAGACCCAGTACTTC. Its translation is CASSLGGGREETQYF.

There are a few counts of this clonotype. The J gene is TRBJ2-3, the V gene TRBV28; 7 bases align to TRBD2. Losses at the gene ends were 4 bases for V and 1 base for J; bases not matched to a gene: 5. Germline CDR1 MDHEN, CDR2 SYDVKM. This CDR3 has 15 residues. The DNA for the CDR3 is TGTGCCAGCAGTTCAGAGCGGGAAGGCACAGATACGCAGTATTTT. It encodes CASSSEREGTDTQYF.

At least ten counts were recorded for this clonotype. CDR3 nucleotides: TGTGCCAGCAGCGTAAGTTCCGGGACAGGAGTCCCTCGCGACACCTTC. This sequence encodes CASSVSSGTGVPRDTF. The chain joins TRBV7-2 to TRBJ1-2; 8 nucleotides match TRBD1. The CDR3 has 16 residues. Losses at the gene ends were 5 bases for V and 12 bases for J; bases not matched to a gene: 20. Germline values: CDR1 SGHTA, CDR2 FQGNSA. The whole variable domain, remainder taken from reference TRBV7-2 and TRBJ1-2, is GAGVSQSPSNKVTEKGKDVELRCDPISGHTALYWYRQSLGQGLEFLIYFQGNSAPDKSGLPSDRFSAERTGGSVSTLTIQRTQQEDSAVYLCASSVSSGTGVPRDTFGSGTRLTVV.

This clonotype was seen repeatedly, ten times or more. The rearrangement uses TRBV11-2 and TRBJ2-2; a possible D gene is TRBD2 (6 bases). This CDR3 is built from 14 residues. Germline V lookup: CDR1 SGHAT, CDR2 FQNNGV. V was cut by 8 bases and J by 5 bases, with 15 bases left in between. The chain's CDR3 is CASAWTTGTGELFF. The CDR3 DNA reads TGTGCCAGCGCTTGGACTACGGGGACCGGGGAGCTGTTTTTT.

This clonotype was counted at least ten times. This rearrangement joins TRBV6-1 to TRBJ2-5, with D perhaps TRBD2 (6 bases). The CDR3 has 13 amino acids. The germline CDR1 and CDR2 sequences are MNHNS and SASEGT. Trimming removed 6 bases from V and 1 base from J, with 9 bases in between. DNA for the CDR3: TGTGCCAGCAGCCGGGGGTTCCAAGAGACCCAGTACTTC. This codes for CASSRGFQETQYF.

In this sample, this clonotype turned up many times. This chain links TRBV28 with TRBJ2-7; 8 positions match TRBD1. CDR1 is MDHEN and CDR2 is SYDVKM in the germline V gene. V trimming: 6 bases; J trimming: 3 bases; junction bases outside the gene matches: 4. This CDR3 spans 13 amino acids. The CDR3 reads CASSFTGGYEQYF. CDR3 bases: TGTGCCAGCAGCTTTACAGGGGGCTACGAGCAGTACTTC.

This clonotype showed up just once. Since a much larger clone is just one base distant, this may be a read error. V and J are TRBV2 and TRBJ2-7, with 14 bases lining up with TRBD2. V was clipped by 7 bases and J by 6 bases; unmatched bases: 11. Germline-derived CDR1 and CDR2 are SNHLY and FYNNEI. The CDR3 consists of 16 residues. The DNA for the CDR3 is TGTGCCAGCAATGGATTAGGACTAGCGGGGGGCTGCGAGCAGTACTTC. It is translated as CASNGLGLAGGCEQYF.